Listed below are T cell receptor beta chains from one sample, sequenced in a study of shared clonotypes between healthy human individuals. Profiling relied on immunoSEQ multiplex PCR, and the TCRdb table lists in-frame clones only, not all of them. The sample records over 850,000 clones, about 84% being singletons. Specimen: memory CD4+ T cells from PBMCs. Receptors were obtained from a man aged 18 to 29 in good health. Some clones in this sample may be carry-over from other donors' samples. CDR3s include the opening cysteine and the closing phenylalanine or tryptophan. A D gene is named only where the DNA matches it firmly. Size values are once, few and many counts, or a class for expanded clones, and some rows have none.

-	TRBV5-1	TRBJ2-5	16	TRBD2	CASSLGLAGPKETQYF	TGCGCCAGCAGCTTGGGGCTAGCGGGTCCAAAAGAGACCCAGTACTTC
-	TRBV15	TRBJ2-7	13	-	CATSRDQRVEQYF	TGTGCCACCAGCAGAGATCAAAGGGTCGAGCAGTACTTC
-	TRBV9	TRBJ2-2	15	-	CASSVASFRAGELFF	TGTGCCAGCAGCGTAGCTTCGTTTAGGGCCGGGGAGCTGTTTTTT
-	TRBV28	TRBJ2-5	15	TRBD2	CASRGLAEYQETQYF	TGTGCCAGCAGGGGACTAGCGGAGTACCAAGAGACCCAGTACTTC
-	TRBV28	TRBJ1-1	14	TRBD1	CASSLGQGYTEAFF	TGTGCCAGCAGTTTGGGACAGGGGTATACTGAAGCTTTCTTT
-	TRBV5-1	TRBJ2-1	15	TRBD1	CASSAWDSSNNEQFF	TGCGCCAGCAGCGCGTGGGACAGCTCGAACAATGAGCAGTTCTTC
-	TRBV28	TRBJ2-3	16	TRBD2	CASMTSGWASTDTQYF	TGTGCCAGCATGACTAGCGGTTGGGCTAGCACAGATACGCAGTATTTT
-	TRBV4-3	TRBJ1-1	15	-	CASSQVLASNTEAFF	TGCGCCAGCAGCCAAGTTTTGGCCAGCAACACTGAAGCTTTCTTT
-	TRBV7-3	TRBJ2-1	16	TRBD2	CASSPGTSGLGNEQFF	TGTGCCAGCAGCCCGGGGACTAGCGGGCTGGGTAATGAGCAGTTCTTC
-	TRBV9	TRBJ1-4	14	TRBD1	CASSVGTGIEKLFF	TGTGCCAGCAGCGTAGGGACAGGGATCGAAAAACTGTTTTTT
-	TRBV5-1	TRBJ2-4	14	TRBD1	CASSFRQGGDIQYF	TGCGCCAGCAGCTTCAGACAGGGTGGCGACATTCAGTACTTC
-	TRBV2	TRBJ2-7	17	TRBD1	CASSDTGLGQVSYEQYF	TGTGCCAGCAGTGATACCGGGTTGGGACAGGTTAGCTACGAGCAGTACTTC
-	TRBV28	TRBJ1-2	14	-	CASSFPGGLEGYTF	TGTGCCAGCAGTTTTCCGGGAGGGTTAGAAGGCTACACCTTC
-	TRBV7-9	TRBJ2-1	13	-	CASSLGEGNEQFF	TGTGCCAGCAGCTTAGGTGAAGGCAATGAGCAGTTCTTC
-	TRBV10-3	TRBJ2-2	15	TRBD2	CAISESGLAPGELFF	TGTGCCATCAGTGAGTCGGGACTAGCGCCCGGGGAGCTGTTTTTT
-	TRBV5-1	TRBJ2-7	15	TRBD1	CASSFGVRGRGEQYF	TGCGCCAGCAGCTTCGGCGTCAGGGGGCGAGGAGAGCAGTACTTC
-	TRBV7-8	TRBJ2-5	15	TRBD2	CASSLLAGGGETQYF	TGTGCCAGCAGCTTGTTAGCGGGAGGGGGAGAGACCCAGTACTTC
once	TRBV5-4	TRBJ1-2	13	-	CASSTEQGYGYTF	TGTGCCAGCAGCACTGAACAGGGTTACGGCTACACCTTC
-	TRBV5-4	TRBJ1-1	15	-	CASSGGGATNTEAFF	TGTGCCAGCAGCGGGGGCGGGGCAACGAACACTGAAGCTTTCTTT
-	TRBV5-6	TRBJ2-5	16	-	CASSLVGVGSQETQYF	TGTGCCAGCAGCTTGGTCGGGGTCGGATCCCAAGAGACCCAGTACTTC